This TCR beta chain was documented in a study of beta chain features in type 1 diabetes. Expressed TCRB transcripts got sequenced, as all isolated RNA was reverse transcribed. Assay used: immunoSEQ multiplex PCR; TCRdb lists only in-frame clones, some missing. The table records 15,000 to 20,000 clones, 45% to 65% of them present only once. This TCR was sampled from a woman aged 18-30 years in good health. The sequenced sample consisted of stem cell memory CD4+ T cells from blood.

For the CDR3, the DNA is TGTGCCAGCAGTGAATTCCTAGCGGGAGGGAACAATGAGCAGTTCTTC. It specifies CASSEFLAGGNNEQFF. This chain joins TRBV2 and TRBJ2-1; 12 bases line up with TRBD2. The V gene's germline CDR1 is SNHLY and CDR2 FYNNEI. Losses at the gene ends were 2 bases for V and 5 bases for J; bases not matched to a gene: 4. The CDR3 is made up of 16 amino acids.